This T cell receptor beta chain was profiled in a study of shared clonotypes between healthy human individuals. General study findings and limits: In contrast to clonotypes shared by all four donors, non-shared clonotypes had lower generation probabilities. Shared across a few donors were around 5% of the naive CD4 clonotypes. The authors expected sequencing depth to affect clonotype sharing among donors. Apart from blood, nothing was sampled; tissue repertoires likely differ.

Sequencing was performed with immunoSEQ multiplex PCR; in TCRdb, only in-frame clones are kept and a portion is missing. This table holds 630,000 or so clones, roughly 98% found once. Positive CCR7 selection of CD45RO-negative cells yielded the naive CD8 cells, and terminally differentiated effector memory CD45RA+ cells were excluded. Germline-derived CDR1 and CDR2 are LGHNA and YSLEER. CDR3 size: 15 residues. With V trimmed by 1 base and J by 4 bases, 6 bases remained unmatched. A remark on this clone: Its antigen remains unknown.

The source is a man aged 25-45 years in good health. The sample taken for sequencing was naive CD8+ T cells sorted from blood. V usage is TRBV4-3 and J usage is TRBJ1-1; 7 nucleotides align to TRBD1. CDR3 nucleotides: TGCGCCAGCAGCCAAGGGACAGGCCGGGGCACTGAAGCTTTCTTT. Translated, it gives CASSQGTGRGTEAFF.